The 3 T cell receptor beta chains reported below all come from one sample, sequenced in a study of cytomegalovirus exposure and HLA in healthy donors. Generated by immunoSEQ multiplex PCR, the TCRdb table keeps only in-frame clones and is missing some. Of about 76,000 clones listed, about 93% are singletons. The sample taken for sequencing was PBMCs. The receptors originated from a woman between 18 and 29 years old in good health and CMV-seropositive.

This clone was detected only once. The gene calls are TRBV9 and TRBJ2-1; 9 nucleotides align to TRBD2. Germline values: CDR1 SGDLS, CDR2 YYNGEE. This CDR3 is 15 amino acids long. Trimming took 0 bases from V and 8 from J; bases not matched to a gene: 6. The CDR3 DNA follows: TGTGCCAGCAGCGTAGGAGCGGGAGGAGGATATGAGCAGTTCTTC. It codes for CASSVGAGGGYEQFF.

The rearrangement links TRBV29-1 to TRBJ2-1; no clear D gene. CDR1 is SQVTM, CDR2 ANQGSEA, per germline. V lost 1 base and J 10 bases, leaving 5 bases between the germline ends. CDR3 length: 10 amino acids. The CDR3 DNA is TGCAGCGTTGAAGTAGTAGAGCAGTTCTTC. This translates into CSVEVVEQFF.

The gene calls are TRBV11-2 and TRBJ2-1; possible D gene TRBD2, 6 bases. Trimming shortened V by 7 bases and J by 2 bases, and 12 bases separated the two germline ends. Germline CDR1 reads SGHAT; CDR2 reads FQNNGV. The CDR3 length is 14 residues. The CDR3 spells CASTRLGPYNEQFF. The CDR3 DNA follows: TGTGCCAGCACCCGACTAGGGCCCTACAATGAGCAGTTCTTC.